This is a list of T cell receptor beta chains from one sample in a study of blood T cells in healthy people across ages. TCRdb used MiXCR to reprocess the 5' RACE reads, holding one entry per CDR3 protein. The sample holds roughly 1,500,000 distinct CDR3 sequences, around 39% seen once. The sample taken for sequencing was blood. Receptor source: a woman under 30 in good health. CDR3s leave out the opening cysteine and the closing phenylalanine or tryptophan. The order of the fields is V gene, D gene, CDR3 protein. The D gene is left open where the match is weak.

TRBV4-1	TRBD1	ASSRPDRGQPQPQH
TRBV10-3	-	AISPAREQETQY
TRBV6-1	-	ASPRRGGTEAF
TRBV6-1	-	ASSGRVHPDTQY
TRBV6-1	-	ASSDGSGARDTQY
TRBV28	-	ASSPADTYEQY
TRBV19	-	ASSPTEAGTYNEQY
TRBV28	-	ASQRDDKDTQY
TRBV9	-	ASSADHARSPLH
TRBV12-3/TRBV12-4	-	ASSLGPGDLYEQY
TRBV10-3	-	AITLSGGRSTDTQY
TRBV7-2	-	ASSPAGAKNIQY
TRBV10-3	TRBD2	AITTSGVGSYNEQY
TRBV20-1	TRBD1	SASDRGSDGYT
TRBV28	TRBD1	ASRQTGVRETQY
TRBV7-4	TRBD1	ASSSHRQGRDEQF
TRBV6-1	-	ASRRSDPGAKNIQY
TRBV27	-	ASSRTRVTDTQY
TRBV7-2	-	ASSPRAGDSNTEAF
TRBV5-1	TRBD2	ASSPDSGPTYNEQF
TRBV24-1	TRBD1	ATSEMTGDTQY
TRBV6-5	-	ASSYGAGGSYEQY
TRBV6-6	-	ASSDGGRSYNEQY
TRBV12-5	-	ASGPGVLSYNEQF